This paragraph covers one T cell receptor beta chain sequence. This sample stems from a study of blood T cell repertoires in COVID-19. The overall study: Researchers got acute and convalescent COVID-19 samples from the United States, Italy and Spain.

Per the germline V gene, CDR1 is MNHEY and CDR2 is SVGAGI. V was shortened by 8 bases and J by 6 bases, with 10 bases between the two germline ends. The CDR3 runs 12 residues. The authors' processing: It was from reference gene primer amplification that nucleated cell counts were estimated. The method was immunoSEQ multiplex PCR; TCRdb's version includes in-frame clones alone and lacks a portion of them. That table supplies the V and J calls and clone size; D and trimming were determined from the DNA. The sample includes tens of thousands of clones, 75% to 95% of them seen just once. Material: peripheral blood. The chain joins TRBV6-5 to TRBJ2-2; D unresolved. The sequence came from a man in his forties or fifties with acute or convalescent COVID-19. The CDR3 reads CASVKESGELFF. The CDR3 nucleotides are TGTGCCAGCGTAAAGGAGTCCGGGGAGCTGTTTTTT.